Given below is one T cell receptor beta chain in context. This entry comes from a study of T cells expressing NK-cell markers. Overall study context: In sorted CD3+CD56+NKG2C+, CD3+CD56+NKG2C- and CD3+CD56-NKG2C+ T cells, TCR beta repertoires were obtained.

The CDR3 is made up of 14 amino acids. Germline CDR1 reads ENHRY; CDR2 reads SYGVKD. TCRdb reprocessed the 5' RACE reads and keeps a single row for each CDR3 protein, giving no DNA. This sample carries 150,000 to 200,000 distinct CDR3 sequences, with about 18% going to the ten biggest clones. The TCR originated in a woman between 18 and 70 years old in good health. The V and J genes are TRBV10-3 and TRBJ2-7; no DNA is available, so the TRBD1 call from TCRdb remains unchecked. Sequenced input: blood T cells: a sorted CD56 or NKG2C T cell subset, CD4+ or CD8+ T cells, or bulk PBMC T cells (not recorded which). CDR3: CAISRATHLNEQYF.